The 12 T cell receptor beta chains below all came from one sample that was sequenced in a study of human T cells and chemical hapten exposure. TCRdb re-derived calls from the RACE reads in MiXCR, one entry per CDR3 protein. The sample records 360,000 or so distinct CDR3 sequences, 6% to 7% being singletons. The sample's time point: patch test 2, 6 weeks after DPC sensitization. Treatment specified: therapeutic diphenylcyclopropenone sensitization with weekly scalp DPC. Specimen: whole blood, collected in connection with sensitization to the hapten diphenylcyclopropenone (DPC). Receptors originate from a woman under 30 with alopecia areata. Some clones in this sample may be carry-over from other donors' samples.

This clonotype was seen repeatedly, ten times or more. The gene calls are TRBV28 and TRBJ1-4; 9 nucleotides agree with TRBD1. CDR1 and CDR2 (germline): MDHEN, SYDVKM. The V segment lost 5 bases and the J segment 0 bases; nucleotides outside the gene matches: 10. The CDR3 length is 18 residues. Here the CDR3 reads CASSPTPGQGATNEKLFF. The CDR3 DNA sequence: TGTGCCAGCAGTCCAACCCCGGGACAGGGTGCAACTAATGAAAAACTGTTTTTT.

This clonotype showed up just a few times. This sequence joins TRBV9 and TRBJ2-3, with D unclear. The CDR3 is 15 residues long. CDR1 and CDR2 (germline): SGDLS, YYNGEE. The germline V and J ends were trimmed by 0 bases and 0 bases, with 8 bases remaining between them. The CDR3: CASSVGVASTDTQYF. DNA of the CDR3: TGTGCCAGCAGCGTAGGAGTAGCTAGCACAGATACGCAGTATTTT.

This clonotype was counted many times. The chain employs TRBV12-3 or TRBV12-4 and TRBJ2-2, with D uncertain. This CDR3 is built from 14 residues. Trimming removed 5 bases at V and 5 bases at J, with 12 bases between. This CDR3 reads CASSPTGRTGELFF. In DNA, the CDR3 is TGTGCCAGCAGTCCGACCGGACGGACCGGGGAGCTGTTTTTT.

The V gene is TRBV20-1, the J gene TRBJ2-2; the D is unclear. This CDR3 is 14 amino acids long. The germline V and J ends were trimmed by 1 base and 3 bases, with 9 bases remaining between them. Germline-derived CDR1 and CDR2 are DFQATT and SNEGSKA (reference sequence). The CDR3 region has the DNA TGCAGTGCTAGAGCAACAGCAGACACCGGGGAGCTGTTTTTT. Its translation is CSARATADTGELFF.

In this sample, this clonotype turned up a few times. The chain employs TRBV4-2 and TRBJ1-3, with D uncertain. The CDR3 sequence is 16 residues long. The germline V gene has CDR1 LGHNA and CDR2 YNFKEQ. V was pared by 0 bases and J by 2 bases, with 11 bases between. In nucleotides, the CDR3 is TGTGCCAGCAGCCAAGATCCCCGTGGGCCTGGAAACACCATATATTTT. Amino acid sequence: CASSQDPRGPGNTIYF.

This clonotype was seen a few times. J is TRBJ2-1 and V is TRBV18, with D possibly being TRBD1 (5 bases). V was pared by 0 bases and J by 2 bases, with 11 bases between. The CDR3 covers 16 residues. Germline assignment: CDR1 KGHSH and CDR2 LQKENI. The CDR3 loop reads CASSPPQGRAYNEQFF. CDR3 DNA: TGTGCCAGCTCACCACCCCAGGGTCGGGCCTACAATGAGCAGTTCTTC.

Ten or more counts support this clonotype. The genes are TRBV2 and TRBJ1-2; weak D call: TRBD1 (5 bases). Germline-derived CDR1 and CDR2 are SNHLY and FYNNEI. V gave up 7 bases and J gave up 7 bases, with 16 bases separating them. CDR3 length: 13 residues. The CDR3 loop reads CASTEDRRSGYTF. CDR3 nucleotide sequence: TGTGCCAGCACCGAAGACAGAAGATCTGGCTACACCTTC.

This clonotype was counted many times. The genes are TRBV28 and TRBJ1-2, with D unresolved. The germline gives CDR1 MDHEN, CDR2 SYDVKM. Deletions cut 6 bases from V and 4 bases from J, with 9 bases between. The CDR3 consists of 12 residues. The CDR3 coding sequence is TGTGCCAGCAGCTGGCAACGCTATGGCTACACCTTC. It translates to CASSWQRYGYTF.

The V call is TRBV20-1, the J call TRBJ2-7; D is tentatively TRBD1 or TRBD2 (5 bases each). CDR1 is DFQATT, CDR2 SNEGSKA, per germline (reference sequence). The CDR3 is 14 residues long. V was trimmed by 3 bases and J by 0 bases, leaving 12 bases between them. This chain's CDR3 is CSASDSGTSYEQYF. CDR3 coding DNA: TGCAGTGCTAGCGATTCCGGGACCTCCTACGAGCAGTACTTC.

The chain is built from TRBV7-2 and TRBJ2-3; D remains ambiguous. The CDR3 is made up of 13 amino acids. Deletions cut 5 bases from V and 0 bases from J, with 6 bases between. Germline lookup yields CDR1 SGHTA and CDR2 FQGNSA. This chain's CDR3 is CASSEASTDTQYF. CDR3 bases: TGTGCCAGCAGCGAGGCTAGCACAGATACGCAGTATTTT.

This clonotype was seen a handful of times. The V gene is TRBV7-2, the J gene TRBJ2-5; TRBD2 aligns across 12 bases. V gave up 3 bases and J gave up 2 bases; unmatched junction bases: 7. The CDR3 is made up of 17 amino acids. In germline, CDR1 is SGHTA, CDR2 FQGNSA. The CDR3 nucleotides are TGTGCCAGCAGCTTTCTAGCGGGGGGGCCGGGGCAAGAGACCCAGTACTTC. Amino acids: CASSFLAGGPGQETQYF.

Points on this clonotype: This may be a read error: a much more frequent sequence differs by one nucleotide. The chain joins TRBV2 to TRBJ1-5; D is possibly TRBD1 (5 bases). V gave up 5 bases and J gave up 4 bases, with 18 bases separating them. The length of the CDR3 is 16 residues. The germline gives CDR1 SNHLY, CDR2 FYNNEI. CDR3 in amino acids: CASSRTGTERNQPQHF. The CDR3 region has the DNA TGTGCCAGCAGTCGCACTGGGACGGAGAGAAATCAGCCCCAGCATTTT.